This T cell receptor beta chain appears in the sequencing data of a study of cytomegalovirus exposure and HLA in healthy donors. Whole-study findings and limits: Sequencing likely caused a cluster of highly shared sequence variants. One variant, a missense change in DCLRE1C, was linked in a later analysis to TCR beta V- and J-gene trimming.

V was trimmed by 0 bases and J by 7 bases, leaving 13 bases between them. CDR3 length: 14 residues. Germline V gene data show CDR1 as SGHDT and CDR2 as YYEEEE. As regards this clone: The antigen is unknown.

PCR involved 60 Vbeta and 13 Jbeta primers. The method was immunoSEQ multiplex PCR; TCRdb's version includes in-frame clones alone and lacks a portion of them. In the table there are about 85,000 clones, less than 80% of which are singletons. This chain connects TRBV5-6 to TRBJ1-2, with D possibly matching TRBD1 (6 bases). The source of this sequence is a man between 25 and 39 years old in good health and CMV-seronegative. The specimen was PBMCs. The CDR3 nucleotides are TGTGCCAGCAGCTTGGGCAGGGGTAGTGGTGGCTACACCTTC. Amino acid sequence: CASSLGRGSGGYTF. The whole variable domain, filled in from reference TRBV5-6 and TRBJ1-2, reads DAGVTQSPTHLIKTRGQQVTLRCSPKSGHDTVSWYQQALGQGPQFIFQYYEEEERQRGNFPDRFSGHQFPNYSSELNVNALLLGDSALYLCASSLGRGSGGYTFGSGTRLTVV.